Listed below are T cell receptor beta chains from one sample, sequenced in a study of T cells in Graves' hyperthyroidism and ophthalmopathy. One entry per CDR3 protein results from TCRdb running MiXCR on the multiplex PCR reads. The sample lists about 570,000 distinct CDR3 sequences, roughly 50% occurring once. Input material: peripheral blood or thyroid tissue (not recorded which). Receptor source: an adult woman with Graves' disease, either hyperthyroidism or ophthalmopathy (not recorded which). CDR3s include the opening cysteine and the closing phenylalanine or tryptophan. Fields, in order: D gene, V gene, CDR3 protein. D genes are given only for firm matches.

d_gene: -
v_gene: TRBV27
CDR3aa: CASRPRWGADSNQPQHF

d_gene: -
v_gene: TRBV27
CDR3aa: CASSPQGFGNTEAFF

d_gene: -
v_gene: TRBV12-3/TRBV12-4
CDR3aa: CASTNTGELFF

d_gene: -
v_gene: TRBV6-5
CDR3aa: CASSYHSSETQYF

d_gene: TRBD1
v_gene: TRBV25-1
CDR3aa: CARVWTGGDQPQHF

d_gene: -
v_gene: TRBV20-1
CDR3aa: CSARGAAYEQYF

d_gene: -
v_gene: TRBV5-1
CDR3aa: CASRHRDTGANVLTF

d_gene: -
v_gene: TRBV19
CDR3aa: CASRTSSTLSYTF

d_gene: TRBD2
v_gene: TRBV7-2
CDR3aa: CASSLGLAGGEETQYF

d_gene: -
v_gene: TRBV7-2
CDR3aa: CASSTGLRWETQYF